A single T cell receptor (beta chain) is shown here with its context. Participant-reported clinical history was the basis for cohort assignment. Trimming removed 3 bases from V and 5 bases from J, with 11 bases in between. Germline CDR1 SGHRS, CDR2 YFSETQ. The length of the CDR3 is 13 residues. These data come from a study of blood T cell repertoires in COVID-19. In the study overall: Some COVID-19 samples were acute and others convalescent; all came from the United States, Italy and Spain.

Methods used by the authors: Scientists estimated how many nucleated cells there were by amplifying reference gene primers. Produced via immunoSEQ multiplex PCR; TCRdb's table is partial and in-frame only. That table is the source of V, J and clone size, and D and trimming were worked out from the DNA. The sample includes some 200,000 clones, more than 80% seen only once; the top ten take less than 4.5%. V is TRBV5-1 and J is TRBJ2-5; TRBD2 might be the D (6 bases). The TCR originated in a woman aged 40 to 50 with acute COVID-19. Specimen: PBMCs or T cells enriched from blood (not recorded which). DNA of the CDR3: TGCGCCAGCAGCTCAAGCGGGCGGGAGACCCAGTACTTC. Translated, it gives CASSSSGRETQYF. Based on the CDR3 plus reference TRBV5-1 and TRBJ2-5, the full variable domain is KAGVTQTPRYLIKTRGQQVTLSCSPISGHRSVSWYQQTPGQGLQFLFEYFSETQRNKGNFPGRFSGRQFSNSRSEMNVSTLELGDSALYLCASSSSGRETQYFGPGTRLLVL.